This is a list of T cell receptor beta chains from one sample in a study of molecular identifiers for immune sequencing clone quantification. TCRdb independently ran MiXCR on the PCR reads; one entry per CDR3 protein. The repertoire consists of fewer than 350,000 distinct CDR3 sequences, with about 23% occurring once and the leading ten covering roughly 0.7%. The sequencing sample was made of naive CD8+ T cells from blood, with Jurkat cell RNA spiked in. All receptors derive from a human donor in good health. Some libraries in this study had Jurkat cell RNA spiked in. Each CDR3 is given with its conserved first and last residue. D genes are given only for firm matches. Clone sizes are given selectively: once, few, many, or a class where the clone is expanded.

j_call clone_size v_call d_call cdr3_nt cdr3_aa
TRBJ2-5 many TRBV7-2 TRBD2 TGTGCCAGCAGCTTAGCCGACCTAGCGGGAGGTCGCAGAGAGACCCAGTACTTC CASSLADLAGGRRETQYF
TRBJ2-5 NA TRBV29-1 NA TGCAGCGTTGAAGCAGGGGCTGGGGAGACCCAGTACTTC CSVEAGAGETQYF
TRBJ2-1 many TRBV27 TRBD2 TGTGCCAGCAGGGGACTAGGAGGTGAGCAGTTCTTC CASRGLGGEQFF
TRBJ2-3 many TRBV2 TRBD1 TGTGCCAGCAGTGCCCGGGACAGGGCGATTACAGATACGCAGTATTTT CASSARDRAITDTQYF
TRBJ2-3 NA TRBV11-3 TRBD1 TGTGCCAGCAGGCCCCAGGGGGAGGATACGCAGTATTTT CASRPQGEDTQYF
TRBJ2-2 many TRBV7-9 NA TGTGCCAGCAGCTCCAGGGTCCCTAATATCCCCGGGGAGCTGTTTTTT CASSSRVPNIPGELFF
TRBJ1-1 NA TRBV29-1 NA TGCAGCGTTGATGGGTGTTCTGAAGCTCTCTTT CSVDGCSEALF
TRBJ1-2 many TRBV7-2 NA TGTGCCAGCAGCTTATGGAACTATGGCTACACCTTC CASSLWNYGYTF
TRBJ2-2 few TRBV5-1 TRBD1 TGCGCCAGCAGCTTAGGGGGCAGGAACACCGGGGAGCTGTTTTTT CASSLGGRNTGELFF
TRBJ2-3 many TRBV7-9 TRBD2 TGTGCCAGCAGCGGGACTAGCGGGGTAGCAGATACGCAGTATTTT CASSGTSGVADTQYF
TRBJ1-6 NA TRBV12-3/TRBV12-4 NA TGTGCCCGCGGCCGGCCCGCACTTTCCCTCCCCTTT CARGRPALSLPF
TRBJ1-1 NA TRBV28 TRBD1 TGTGCCAGCAGGGACAGGGCCGGGACCATGAACACTGAAGCTTTCTTT CASRDRAGTMNTEAFF
TRBJ2-7 few TRBV28 NA TGTGCCAGCAGTACCGGGACAGGCTTGGCGGGAGGGCCCTACGAGCAGTACTTC CASSTGTGLAGGPYEQYF
TRBJ1-5 few TRBV4-1 TRBD1 TGCGCCAGCAGCCAGCCGACAGGGGATAGCAATCAGCCCCAGCATTTT CASSQPTGDSNQPQHF
TRBJ1-1 many TRBV15 NA TGTGCCACCAGCCCCCTATTAGACGGATCAAACACTGAAGCTTTCTTT CATSPLLDGSNTEAFF